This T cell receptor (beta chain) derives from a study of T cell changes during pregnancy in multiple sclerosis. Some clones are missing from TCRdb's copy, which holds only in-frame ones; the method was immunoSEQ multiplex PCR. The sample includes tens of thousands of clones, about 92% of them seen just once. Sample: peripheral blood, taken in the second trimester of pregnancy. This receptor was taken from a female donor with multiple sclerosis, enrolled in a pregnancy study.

DNA for the CDR3: TGTGCCAGCAGCCCGGCCACGAGCGGGGGGGCAGATACGCAGTATTTT. Its translation: CASSPATSGGADTQYF. The chain recombines TRBV5-4 with TRBJ2-3; TRBD2 agrees at 10 bases. The CDR3 runs to 16 residues. V was pared by 4 bases and J by 4 bases, with 9 bases of the junction left unmatched. Germline assignment: CDR1 SGHNT and CDR2 YYREEE (reference sequence). The full variable domain, with the rest looked up from reference TRBV5-4 and TRBJ2-3, is ETGVTQSPTHLIKTRGQQVTLRCSSQSGHNTVSWYQQALGQGPQFIFQYYREEENGRGNFPPRFSGLQFPNYSSELNVNALELDDSALYLCASSPATSGGADTQYFGPGTRLTVL.